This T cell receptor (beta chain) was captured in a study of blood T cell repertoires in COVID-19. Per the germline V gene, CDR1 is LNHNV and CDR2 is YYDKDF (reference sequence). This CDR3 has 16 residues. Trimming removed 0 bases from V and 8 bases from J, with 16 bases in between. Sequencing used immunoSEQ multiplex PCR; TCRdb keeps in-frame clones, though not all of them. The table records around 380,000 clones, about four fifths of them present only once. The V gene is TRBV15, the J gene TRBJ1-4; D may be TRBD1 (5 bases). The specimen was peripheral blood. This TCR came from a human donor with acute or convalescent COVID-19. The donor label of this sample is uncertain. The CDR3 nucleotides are TGTGCCACCAGCAGAGAGATTGGACAAAAGGGGGAAAAACTGTTTTTT. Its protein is CATSREIGQKGEKLFF.